The 20 T cell receptor beta chains in this list originate from one sample, sequenced in a study of shared clonotypes between healthy human individuals. Selected positively for CCR7 and CD45RO-negative, naive CD8 cells excluded terminally differentiated effector memory CD45RA+ cells. This table comes from immunoSEQ multiplex PCR, and its TCRdb copy is limited to in-frame clones, with some not included. The data contain around 2.1 million clones, more than 85% of them seen just once; the ten biggest clones take up 1.5% to 2%. Sequencing input: naive CD8+ T cells from PBMCs. The receptors shown here come from a man aged 18 to 29 in good health. Some clones in this sample may be carry-over from other donors' samples.

The chain links TRBV19 to TRBJ2-1; D tentatively fits TRBD1 or TRBD2 (6 bases each). CDR3 length equals 15 residues. The germline V gene has CDR1 LNHDA and CDR2 SQIVND (reference sequence). The germline V and J ends were trimmed by 4 bases and 7 bases, with 17 bases remaining between them. The CDR3 sequence is CASSTGRGTGNEQFF. In DNA form, the CDR3 reads TGTGCCAGTAGTACCGGGCGGGGTACAGGGAATGAGCAGTTCTTC. Combining the CDR3 with reference TRBV19 and TRBJ2-1 gives the whole variable domain DGGITQSPKYLFRKEGQNVTLSCEQNLNHDAMYWYRQDPGQGLRLIYYSQIVNDFQKGDIAEGYSVSREKKESFPLTVTSAQKNPTAFYLCASSTGRGTGNEQFFGPGTRLTVL.

The rearrangement joins TRBV4-3 to TRBJ2-7, with D tentatively TRBD2 (6 bases). The length of the CDR3 is 14 residues. V was trimmed by 3 bases and J by 6 bases, leaving 15 bases between them. Germline V gives CDR1 LGHNA, CDR2 YSLEER. The CDR3 DNA reads TGCGCCAGCAGCCAGTCTAGCGTCGGATCCGAGCAGTACTTC. Its translation is CASSQSSVGSEQYF.

This chain connects TRBV7-9 to TRBJ1-1; D uncertain. Trimming took off 5 bases at V and 6 bases at J, with 10 bases between the two ends. Per germline, CDR1 SEHNR and CDR2 FQNEAQ (reference sequence). The CDR3 has 12 amino acids. CDR3 in amino acids: CASSEFVAEAFF. The CDR3 region has the DNA TGTGCCAGCAGCGAGTTCGTGGCTGAAGCTTTCTTT.

The CDR3 region has the DNA TGTGCCAGCAGCCGGGACCCGGAGGGGTGGCACACCGGGGAGCTGTTTTTT. Its translation: CASSRDPEGWHTGELFF. The chain carries TRBV5-6 and TRBJ2-2; D might be TRBD2 (6 bases). CDR1 is SGHDT, CDR2 YYEEEE, per germline. V dropped 4 bases and J dropped 3 bases, with 19 bases sitting between them. The CDR3 is made up of 17 amino acids.

This chain connects TRBV28 to TRBJ2-1; 7 bases are shared with TRBD2. Germline V gene data show CDR1 as MDHEN and CDR2 as SYDVKM. Losses at the gene ends were 5 bases for V and 15 bases for J; bases not matched to a gene: 13. The CDR3 is 13 amino acids. As DNA, the CDR3 is TGTGCCAGCAGTCCGGGACTACCCCTTCGGCGGTTCTTC. Protein: CASSPGLPLRRFF.

The V call is TRBV27, the J call TRBJ1-2; no clear D gene. Germline V gene lookup returns CDR1 MNHEY and CDR2 SMNVEV (reference sequence). The CDR3 sequence is 15 residues long. Trimming removed 8 bases at V and 3 bases at J, with 19 bases between. This CDR3 reads CASLDLGGSDYGYTF. CDR3 DNA sequence: TGTGCCAGCCTTGACTTAGGAGGGTCGGACTATGGCTACACCTTC.

V gene TRBV6-5 combines with J gene TRBJ2-3; 8 nucleotides align to TRBD1. The CDR3 consists of 15 residues. Germline V gene lookup returns CDR1 MNHEY and CDR2 SVGAGI. Trimming removed 4 bases from V and 0 bases from J; junction bases left unmatched: 3. CDR3 residues: CASSFRDRSTDTQYF. Written as DNA, the CDR3 is TGTGCCAGCAGTTTCCGGGACAGGAGCACAGATACGCAGTATTTT.

The chain joins TRBV7-6 to TRBJ2-1, with D maybe TRBD1 (5 bases). The CDR3 has 15 amino acids. Trimming left V 3 bases short and J 4 bases short, with 13 bases between. Germline values: CDR1 SGHVS, CDR2 FNYEAQ. The CDR3 coding sequence is TGTGCCAGCAGCTTCATGGCAGGGCTTTACAATGAGCAGTTCTTC. Amino acids: CASSFMAGLYNEQFF.

The chain couples TRBV5-1 to TRBJ2-7, with TRBD1 matching over 8 bases. This CDR3 spans 14 amino acids. Losses at the gene ends were 3 bases for V and 6 bases for J; bases not matched to a gene: 8. Germline assignment: CDR1 SGHRS and CDR2 YFSETQ. The CDR3 reads CASSSDRAVSEQYF. The CDR3 nucleotides read TGCGCCAGCAGCTCGGACAGGGCGGTCTCCGAGCAGTACTTC. Complete variable domain (other parts from reference TRBV5-1 and TRBJ2-7): KAGVTQTPRYLIKTRGQQVTLSCSPISGHRSVSWYQQTPGQGLQFLFEYFSETQRNKGNFPGRFSGRQFSNSRSEMNVSTLELGDSALYLCASSSDRAVSEQYFGPGTRLTVT.

In its sample, this clone was seen a few times. This chain joins TRBV6-7 and TRBJ1-1; 7 bases agree with TRBD1. TRBV6-7 is sorted into the ORF group, with uncertain function. The CDR3 extends over 17 amino acids. V shed 3 bases and J 6 bases; nucleotides not matched to a gene: 16. For the CDR3, the DNA is TGTGCCAGCAGTTATCCGAAGGGGGCGAGTCATGCGTCTGAAGCTTTCTTT. Protein sequence: CASSYPKGASHASEAFF.

Turning to this clone: Other DNA variants within this sample encode the same CDR3. This chain links TRBV9 with TRBJ1-1; D uncertain. Trimming removed 0 bases at V and 1 base at J, with 7 bases between. CDR3 size: 14 residues. CDR1 and CDR2 from the germline V gene are SGDLS and YYNGEE. The CDR3 reads CASSVGPGNTEAFF. The CDR3 region has the DNA TGTGCCAGCAGCGTAGGCCCGGGGAACACTGAAGCTTTCTTT.

The V gene is TRBV4-1, the J gene TRBJ1-1; D is unresolved. Germline CDR1 MGHRA, CDR2 YSYEKL. This CDR3 contains 15 residues. V lost 2 bases to trimming and J lost 3 bases, with 13 bases between them. The CDR3 is CASSQPAPPDTEAFF. The CDR3 DNA sequence: TGCGCCAGCAGCCAACCGGCCCCTCCGGACACTGAAGCTTTCTTT.

V usage is TRBV11-2 and J usage is TRBJ1-1, with D perhaps matching TRBD1 (6 bases). Trimming removed 0 bases from V and 5 bases from J, with 7 bases in between. CDR1 is SGHAT and CDR2 is FQNNGV in the germline V gene. The CDR3 spans 13 residues. CDR3 residues: CASSLEGGTEAFF. The DNA of the CDR3 is TGTGCCAGCAGCTTAGAAGGGGGAACTGAAGCTTTCTTT. Using reference TRBV11-2 and TRBJ1-1 for the parts outside the CDR3, the full variable domain is EAGVAQSPRYKIIEKRQSVAFWCNPISGHATLYWYQQILGQGPKLLIQFQNNGVVDDSQLPKDRFSAERLKGVDSTLKIQPAKLEDSAVYLCASSLEGGTEAFFGQGTRLTVV.

The chain carries TRBV9 and TRBJ2-5; D ambiguous. The germline V gene has CDR1 SGDLS and CDR2 YYNGEE. This CDR3 is built from 12 residues. Trimming left V 4 bases short and J 5 bases short, with 9 bases between. CDR3 nucleotides: TGTGCCAGCAGCTCCAGTCGGGAGACCCAGTACTTC. It encodes CASSSSRETQYF.

The gene calls are TRBV9 and TRBJ2-3; possibly TRBD2 for D (6 bases). V gave up 7 bases and J gave up 6 bases, with 12 bases separating them. Looked up from germline, CDR1 is SGDLS and CDR2 is YYNGEE. The CDR3 is 12 amino acids. The CDR3 is CASSGVSDTQYF. The CDR3 region has the DNA TGTGCCAGCTCGGGGGTCTCCGATACGCAGTATTTT.

The CDR3 protein is CASSSTKGLFF. CDR3 coding DNA: TGTGCCAGCAGCTCAACGAAGGGGCTGTTTTTT. This chain joins TRBV5-5 and TRBJ1-4; tentative D call: TRBD1 (5 bases). The ends were cut back, 3 bases at V and 14 bases at J, with 11 bases in the middle. The CDR3 contains 11 residues. Germline values: CDR1 SGHKS, CDR2 YYEKEE (reference sequence).

J is TRBJ2-1 and V is TRBV27, with TRBD2 identical over 8 bases. CDR3 length: 16 amino acids. V lost 5 bases, J lost 5 bases, and 11 bases stayed unmatched. Germline V gene sequence: CDR1 MNHEY, CDR2 SMNVEV (reference sequence). The chain's CDR3 is CASSLLLAEGDNEQFF. CDR3 nucleotides: TGTGCCAGCAGTCTCCTACTAGCGGAGGGAGACAATGAGCAGTTCTTC.

This rearrangement joins TRBV7-9 to TRBJ1-1; D gene ambiguous. CDR3 length equals 13 residues. Germline CDR1 is SEHNR and CDR2 is FQNEAQ (reference sequence). V lost 6 bases and J lost 3, with 11 bases in between. The CDR3 coding sequence is TGTGCCAGCAGTCCCGACCTCTACACTGAAGCTTTCTTT. Encoded protein: CASSPDLYTEAFF. The full variable domain, in which reference TRBV7-9 and TRBJ1-1 provide the parts outside the CDR3, is DTGVSQNPRHKITKRGQNVTFRCDPISEHNRLYWYRQTLGQGPEFLTYFQNEAQLEKSRLLSDRFSAERPKGSFSTLEIQRTEQGDSAMYLCASSPDLYTEAFFGQGTRLTVV.

The chain uses TRBV4-1 and TRBJ2-3; D unclear. Trimming took off 1 base at V and 5 bases at J, with 7 bases between the two ends. The CDR3 is made up of 13 amino acids. Germline values: CDR1 MGHRA, CDR2 YSYEKL. CDR3 DNA sequence: TGCGCCAGCAGCCAAGTATTCGGAGATACGCAGTATTTT. It specifies CASSQVFGDTQYF.

The rearrangement joins TRBV7-9 to TRBJ2-7; TRBD2 matches 10 bases. V was pared by 5 bases and J by 2 bases, with 6 bases of the junction left unmatched. There are 15 residues in the CDR3. Germline lookup yields CDR1 SEHNR and CDR2 FQNEAQ (reference sequence). CDR3 amino acids: CASSPLAGETYEQYF. CDR3 nucleotides: TGTGCCAGCAGCCCTCTAGCGGGGGAGACCTACGAGCAGTACTTC.